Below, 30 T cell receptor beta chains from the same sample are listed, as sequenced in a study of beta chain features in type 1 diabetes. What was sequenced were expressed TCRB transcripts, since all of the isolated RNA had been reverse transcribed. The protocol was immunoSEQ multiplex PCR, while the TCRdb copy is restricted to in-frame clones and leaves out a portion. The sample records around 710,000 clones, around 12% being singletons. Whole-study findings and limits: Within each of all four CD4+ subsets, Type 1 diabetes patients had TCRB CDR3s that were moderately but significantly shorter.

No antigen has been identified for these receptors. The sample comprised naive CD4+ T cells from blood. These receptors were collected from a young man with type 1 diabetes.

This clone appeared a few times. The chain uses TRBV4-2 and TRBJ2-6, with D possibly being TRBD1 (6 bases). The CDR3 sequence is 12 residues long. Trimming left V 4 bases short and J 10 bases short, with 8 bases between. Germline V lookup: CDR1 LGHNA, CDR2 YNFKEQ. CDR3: CASSPGHNVLTF. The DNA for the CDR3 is TGTGCCAGCAGCCCGGGACATAACGTCCTGACTTTC.

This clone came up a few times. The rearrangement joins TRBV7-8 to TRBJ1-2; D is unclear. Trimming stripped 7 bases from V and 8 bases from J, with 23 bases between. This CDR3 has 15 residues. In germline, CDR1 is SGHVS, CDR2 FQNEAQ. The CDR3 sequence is CASTPSRGQIRGYTF. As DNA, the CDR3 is TGTGCCAGCACCCCCTCCCGCGGGCAGATTAGGGGCTACACCTTC.

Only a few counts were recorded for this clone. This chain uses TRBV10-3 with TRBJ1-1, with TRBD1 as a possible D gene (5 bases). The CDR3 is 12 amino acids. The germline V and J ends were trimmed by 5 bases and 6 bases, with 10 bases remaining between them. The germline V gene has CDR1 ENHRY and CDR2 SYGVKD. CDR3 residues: CAISIRGSEAFF. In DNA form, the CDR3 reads TGTGCCATCAGTATAAGGGGTTCTGAAGCTTTCTTT.

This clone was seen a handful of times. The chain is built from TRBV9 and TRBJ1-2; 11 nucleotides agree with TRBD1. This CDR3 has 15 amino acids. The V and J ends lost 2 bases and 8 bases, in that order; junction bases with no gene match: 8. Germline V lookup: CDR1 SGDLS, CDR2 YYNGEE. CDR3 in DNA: TGTGCCAGCAGCGTTACGGGACAGGGGGTATCCGGCTACACCTTC. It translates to CASSVTGQGVSGYTF.

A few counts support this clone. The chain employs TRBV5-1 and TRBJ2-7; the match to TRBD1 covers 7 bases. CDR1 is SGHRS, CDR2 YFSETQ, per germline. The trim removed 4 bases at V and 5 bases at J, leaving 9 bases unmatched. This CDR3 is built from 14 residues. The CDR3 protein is CASSVDRAGDEQYF. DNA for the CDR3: TGCGCCAGCAGCGTCGACAGGGCGGGCGACGAGCAGTACTTC.

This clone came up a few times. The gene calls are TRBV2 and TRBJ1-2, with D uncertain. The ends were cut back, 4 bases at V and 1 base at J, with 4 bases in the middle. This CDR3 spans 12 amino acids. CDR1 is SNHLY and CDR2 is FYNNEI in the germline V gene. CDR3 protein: CASSGGNYGYTF. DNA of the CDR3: TGTGCCAGCAGTGGGGGTAACTATGGCTACACCTTC. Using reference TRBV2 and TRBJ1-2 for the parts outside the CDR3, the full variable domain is EPEVTQTPSHQVTQMGQEVILRCVPISNHLYFYWYRQILGQKVEFLVSFYNNEISEKSEIFDDQFSVERPDGSNFTLKIRSTKLEDSAMYFCASSGGNYGYTFGSGTRLTVV.

The DNA of the CDR3 is TGTGCCAGTAGTATGCTAGTAGCCTCTGGAAACACCATATATTTT. Protein sequence: CASSMLVASGNTIYF. The V gene is TRBV19, the J gene TRBJ1-3, with D hard to call. Germline V gene sequence: CDR1 LNHDA, CDR2 SQIVND (reference sequence). Trimming took 3 bases from V and 0 from J, leaving 9 bases between them. This CDR3 region has 15 residues.

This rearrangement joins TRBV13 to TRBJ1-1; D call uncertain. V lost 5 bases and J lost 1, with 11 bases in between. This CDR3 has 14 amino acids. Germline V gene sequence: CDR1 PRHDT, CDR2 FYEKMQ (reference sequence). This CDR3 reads CASSPMGRNTEAFF. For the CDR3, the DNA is TGTGCCAGCAGCCCCATGGGCCGGAACACTGAAGCTTTCTTT.

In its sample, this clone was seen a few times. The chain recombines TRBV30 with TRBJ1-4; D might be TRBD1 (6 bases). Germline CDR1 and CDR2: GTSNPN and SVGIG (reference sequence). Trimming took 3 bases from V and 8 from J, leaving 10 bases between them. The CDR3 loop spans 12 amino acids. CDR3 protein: CAWRQGREKLFF. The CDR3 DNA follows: TGTGCCTGGAGACAGGGAAGGGAAAAACTGTTTTTT.

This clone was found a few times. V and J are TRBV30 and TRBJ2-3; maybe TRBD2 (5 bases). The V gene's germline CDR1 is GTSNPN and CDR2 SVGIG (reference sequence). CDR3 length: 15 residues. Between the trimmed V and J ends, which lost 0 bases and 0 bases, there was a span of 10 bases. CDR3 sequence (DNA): TGTGCCTGGAGTGTTCGGGGATCTAGCACAGATACGCAGTATTTT. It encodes CAWSVRGSSTDTQYF.

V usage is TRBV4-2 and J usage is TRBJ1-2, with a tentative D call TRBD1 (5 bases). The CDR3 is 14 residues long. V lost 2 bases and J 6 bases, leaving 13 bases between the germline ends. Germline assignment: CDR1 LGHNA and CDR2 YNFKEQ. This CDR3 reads CASSQSPRENGYTF. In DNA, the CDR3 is TGTGCCAGCAGCCAATCCCCCAGGGAAAATGGCTACACCTTC.

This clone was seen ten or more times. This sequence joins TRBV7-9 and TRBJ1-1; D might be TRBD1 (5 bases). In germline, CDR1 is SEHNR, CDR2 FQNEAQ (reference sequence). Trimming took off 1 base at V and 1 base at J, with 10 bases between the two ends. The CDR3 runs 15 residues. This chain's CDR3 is CASSLVQGTNTEAFF. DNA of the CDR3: TGTGCCAGCAGCTTAGTCCAGGGTACGAACACTGAAGCTTTCTTT.

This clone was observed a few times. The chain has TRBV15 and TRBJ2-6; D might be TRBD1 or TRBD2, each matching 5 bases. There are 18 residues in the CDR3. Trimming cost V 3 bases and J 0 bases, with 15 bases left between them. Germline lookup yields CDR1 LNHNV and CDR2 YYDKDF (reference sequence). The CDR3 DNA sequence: TGTGCCACCAGCAGCCTCCGGGGCCCCTTCTCTGGGGCCAACGTCCTGACTTTC. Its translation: CATSSLRGPFSGANVLTF.

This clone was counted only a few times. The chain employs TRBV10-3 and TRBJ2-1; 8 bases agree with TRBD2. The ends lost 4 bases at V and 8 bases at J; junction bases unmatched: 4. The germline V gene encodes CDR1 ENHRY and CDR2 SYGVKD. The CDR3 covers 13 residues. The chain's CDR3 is CAISGSGEDEQFF. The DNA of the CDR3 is TGTGCCATCAGTGGTAGCGGGGAGGATGAGCAGTTCTTC.

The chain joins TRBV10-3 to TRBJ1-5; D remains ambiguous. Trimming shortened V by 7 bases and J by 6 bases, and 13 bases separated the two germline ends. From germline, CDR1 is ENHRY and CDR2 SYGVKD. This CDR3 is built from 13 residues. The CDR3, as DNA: TGTGCCATCATGAGCGGGGAGGGTCAGCCCCAGCATTTT. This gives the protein CAIMSGEGQPQHF.

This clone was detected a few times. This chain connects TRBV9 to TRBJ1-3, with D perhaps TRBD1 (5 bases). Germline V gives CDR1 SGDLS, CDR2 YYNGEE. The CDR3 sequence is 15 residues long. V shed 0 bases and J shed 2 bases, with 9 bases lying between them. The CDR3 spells CASSVGGQTGNTIYF. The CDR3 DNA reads TGTGCCAGCAGCGTAGGTGGACAAACTGGAAACACCATATATTTT.

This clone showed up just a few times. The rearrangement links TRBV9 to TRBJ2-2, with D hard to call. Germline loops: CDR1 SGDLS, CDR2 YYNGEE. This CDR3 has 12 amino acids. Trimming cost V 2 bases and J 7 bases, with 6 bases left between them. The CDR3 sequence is CASSVSDGELFF. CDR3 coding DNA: TGTGCCAGCAGCGTCTCTGACGGGGAGCTGTTTTTT.

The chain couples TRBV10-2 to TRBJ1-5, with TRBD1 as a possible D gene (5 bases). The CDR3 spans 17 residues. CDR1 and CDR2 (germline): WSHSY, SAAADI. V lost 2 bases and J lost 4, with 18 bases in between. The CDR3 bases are TGCGCCAGCAGTGAGACCGACCAGGGATCGGGGAATCAGCCCCAGCATTTT. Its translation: CASSETDQGSGNQPQHF.

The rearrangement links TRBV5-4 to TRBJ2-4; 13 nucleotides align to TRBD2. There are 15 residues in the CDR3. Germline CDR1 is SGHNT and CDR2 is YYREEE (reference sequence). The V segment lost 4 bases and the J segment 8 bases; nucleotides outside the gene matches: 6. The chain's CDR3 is CASSERTSGGDIQYF. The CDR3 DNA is TGTGCCAGCAGCGAGAGGACTAGCGGGGGTGACATTCAGTACTTC.

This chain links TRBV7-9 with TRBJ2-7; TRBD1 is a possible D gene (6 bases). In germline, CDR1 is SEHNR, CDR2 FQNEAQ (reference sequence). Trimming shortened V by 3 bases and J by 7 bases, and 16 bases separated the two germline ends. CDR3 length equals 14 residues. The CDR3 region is CASSLTGGTGEQYF. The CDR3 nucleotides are TGTGCCAGCAGCTTGACAGGTGGAACGGGGGAGCAGTACTTC. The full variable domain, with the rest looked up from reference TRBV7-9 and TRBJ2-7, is DTGVSQNPRHKITKRGQNVTFRCDPISEHNRLYWYRQTLGQGPEFLTYFQNEAQLEKSRLLSDRFSAERPKGSFSTLEIQRTEQGDSAMYLCASSLTGGTGEQYFGPGTRLTVT.

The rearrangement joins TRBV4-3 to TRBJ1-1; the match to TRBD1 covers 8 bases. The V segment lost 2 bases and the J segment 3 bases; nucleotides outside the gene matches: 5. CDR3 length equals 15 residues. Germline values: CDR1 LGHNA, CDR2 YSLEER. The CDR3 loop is CASSQQQGVDTEAFF. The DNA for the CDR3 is TGCGCCAGCAGCCAACAACAGGGGGTAGACACTGAAGCTTTCTTT.

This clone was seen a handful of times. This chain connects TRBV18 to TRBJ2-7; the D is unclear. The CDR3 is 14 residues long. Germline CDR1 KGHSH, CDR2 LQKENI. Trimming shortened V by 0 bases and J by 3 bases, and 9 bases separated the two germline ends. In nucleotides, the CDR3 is TGTGCCAGCTCACCACCGATACGGTACTACGAGCAGTACTTC. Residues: CASSPPIRYYEQYF.

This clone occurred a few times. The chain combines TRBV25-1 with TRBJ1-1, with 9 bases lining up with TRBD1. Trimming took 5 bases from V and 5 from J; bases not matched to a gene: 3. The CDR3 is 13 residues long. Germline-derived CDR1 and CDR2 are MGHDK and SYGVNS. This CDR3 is CASSSTGGTEAFF. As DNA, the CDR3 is TGTGCCAGCAGTTCGACAGGGGGGACTGAAGCTTTCTTT.

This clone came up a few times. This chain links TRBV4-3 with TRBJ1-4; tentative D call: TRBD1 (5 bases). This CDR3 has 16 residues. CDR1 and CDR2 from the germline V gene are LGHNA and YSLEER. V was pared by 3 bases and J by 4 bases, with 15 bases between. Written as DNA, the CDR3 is TGCGCCAGCAGCCACCACGAGGGGCGGCTTAATGAAAAACTGTTTTTT. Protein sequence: CASSHHEGRLNEKLFF.

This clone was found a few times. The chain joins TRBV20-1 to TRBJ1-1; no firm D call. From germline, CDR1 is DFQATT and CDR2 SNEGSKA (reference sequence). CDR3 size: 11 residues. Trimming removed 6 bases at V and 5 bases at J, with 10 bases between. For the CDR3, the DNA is TGCAGTGCGGAACGGAGGACTGAAGCTTTCTTT. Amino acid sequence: CSAERRTEAFF.

The CDR3 sequence is CASSPSGVDQPQHF. The DNA of the CDR3 is TGCGCCAGCAGCCCTTCTGGAGTGGATCAGCCCCAGCATTTT. The chain employs TRBV5-1 and TRBJ1-5; no firm D call. Germline CDR1 and CDR2: SGHRS and YFSETQ. V lost 4 bases, J lost 5 bases, and 13 bases lay in between. The CDR3 length is 14 residues.

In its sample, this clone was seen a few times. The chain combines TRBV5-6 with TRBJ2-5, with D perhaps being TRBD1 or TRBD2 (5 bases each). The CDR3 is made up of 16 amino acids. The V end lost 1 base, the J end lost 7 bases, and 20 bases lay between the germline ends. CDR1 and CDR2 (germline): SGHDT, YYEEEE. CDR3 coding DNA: TGTGCCAGCAGCTTGTTACAGGTCCTTTCCCGGGGGACCCAGTACTTC. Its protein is CASSLLQVLSRGTQYF.

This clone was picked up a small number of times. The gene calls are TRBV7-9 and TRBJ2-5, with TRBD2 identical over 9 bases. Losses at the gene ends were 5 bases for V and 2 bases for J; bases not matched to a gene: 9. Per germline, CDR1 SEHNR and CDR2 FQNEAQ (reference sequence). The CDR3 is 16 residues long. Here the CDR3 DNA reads TGTGCCAGCAGCGCCTCGACTAGCGGAATACAAGAGACCCAGTACTTC. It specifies CASSASTSGIQETQYF.

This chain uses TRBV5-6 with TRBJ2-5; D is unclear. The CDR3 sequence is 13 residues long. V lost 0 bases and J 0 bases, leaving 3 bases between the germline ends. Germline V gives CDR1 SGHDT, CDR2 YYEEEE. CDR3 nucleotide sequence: TGTGCCAGCAGCTTGGCAGACCAAGAGACCCAGTACTTC. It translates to CASSLADQETQYF. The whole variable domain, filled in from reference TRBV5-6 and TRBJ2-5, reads DAGVTQSPTHLIKTRGQQVTLRCSPKSGHDTVSWYQQALGQGPQFIFQYYEEEERQRGNFPDRFSGHQFPNYSSELNVNALLLGDSALYLCASSLADQETQYFGPGTRLLVL.

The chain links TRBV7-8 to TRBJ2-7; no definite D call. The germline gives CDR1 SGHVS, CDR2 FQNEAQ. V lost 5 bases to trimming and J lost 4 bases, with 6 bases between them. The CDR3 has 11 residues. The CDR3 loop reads CASSPLYEQYF. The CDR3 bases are TGTGCCAGCAGCCCTCTTTACGAGCAGTACTTC.